A selection of T cell receptor beta chains follows, all from one sample in a study of T cells of healthy individuals. TCRdb re-derived calls from the 5' RACE reads in MiXCR, one entry per CDR3 protein. The table records 65,000 to 90,000 distinct CDR3 sequences, approximately 5.4% of them present only once. The receptors were sampled from a female donor in good health. Both conserved end residues are part of each CDR3. D genes are given only for firm matches. Rows give clone size only sometimes, using once, few, many, or a class for an expanded clone.

j_call v_call clone_size d_call cdr3_nt cdr3_aa
TRBJ1-6 TRBV6-6 many . TGTGCCAGCAGTTACTCTGGTCAAAGTAGTGCACCCCTCCACTTT CASSYSGQSSAPLHF
TRBJ1-1 TRBV4-3 few TRBD1 TGCGCCAGCAGCCAAGATGAGGGGGCCGAGAACACTGAAGCTTTCTTT CASSQDEGAENTEAFF
TRBJ1-1 TRBV20-1 many . TGCAGTGCTACCGGACAGACTCCCCCGCGGGCTGAAGCTTTCTTT CSATGQTPPRAEAFF
TRBJ2-2 TRBV20-1 many . TGCAGTGCTAGAGATCCGCACACCGGGGAGCTGTTTTTT CSARDPHTGELFF
TRBJ1-6 TRBV28 few . TGTGCCAGCAGTTCTCTGTTACCCCTCCACTTT CASSSLLPLHF
TRBJ2-7 TRBV10-3 . . TGTGCCATCAGTGAGTCTGGGTCCTACGAGCAGTACTTC CAISESGSYEQYF
TRBJ2-7 TRBV6-2/TRBV6-3 . TRBD2 TGTGCCAGCAGTTACTCCCGCGGGAGCTCCTACGAGCAGTACTTC CASSYSRGSSYEQYF
TRBJ2-3 TRBV5-1 few TRBD2 TGCGCCAGCAGCTTGAGAAGCGGGAGCGAGACGCAGTATTTT CASSLRSGSETQYF
TRBJ1-5 TRBV27 many . TGTGCCAGCAGTTTATTCCCCAATCAGCCCCAGCATTTT CASSLFPNQPQHF
TRBJ1-5 TRBV20-1 . . TGCAGTGCTAGAGGCGTAAGGACAAGGAATCAGCCCCAGCATTTT CSARGVRTRNQPQHF
TRBJ2-7 TRBV2 . . TGTGCCAGCAGTAAAGCCCCTAGTAGGTTGGGCTACGAGCAGTACTTC CASSKAPSRLGYEQYF
TRBJ2-5 TRBV4-3 many TRBD1 TGCGCCAGCAGCCAAGAGTTGGACAGGTTCCAAGAGACCCAGTACTTC CASSQELDRFQETQYF
TRBJ2-4 TRBV4-1 many . TGCGCCAGCAGCCCGTTGAGGGTGGAGGGAGCCAAAAACATTCAGTACTTC CASSPLRVEGAKNIQYF
TRBJ2-2 TRBV29-1 many TRBD2 TGCAGCGTTGTCAGCGGGAGTAACACCGGGGAGCTGTTTTTT CSVVSGSNTGELFF
TRBJ1-1 TRBV7-9 many . TGTGCCAGCAGCCGCCGACAACTGGGCATGAACACTGAAGCTTTCTTT CASSRRQLGMNTEAFF
TRBJ2-7 TRBV6-6 many . TGTGCCAGCAGTATACAGTTTCAGGGGTACGAGCAGTACTTC CASSIQFQGYEQYF
TRBJ1-2 TRBV6-6 many . TGTGCCAGCAGTACTCCTGGGGAGGGTGGCTACACCTTC CASSTPGEGGYTF
TRBJ1-2 TRBV5-4 many . TGTGCCAGCAGCTTTGGCCTATCCGGTACTAACTATGGCTACACCTTC CASSFGLSGTNYGYTF
TRBJ2-7 TRBV19 . . TGTGCCAGTAGTATGCCCAACCGGGGGTCCGAGCAGTACTTC CASSMPNRGSEQYF
TRBJ1-6 TRBV4-2 . . TGTGCCAGCAGCCAAGATCTGTTTTCGACAGCACCCCTCCACTTT CASSQDLFSTAPLHF
TRBJ2-7 TRBV7-2 many TRBD1 TGTGCCAGCAGCGCCTGGGACAGGGGGCGCTCGGACTACGAGCAGTACTTC CASSAWDRGRSDYEQYF
TRBJ1-1 TRBV3-1 many TRBD1 TGTGCCAGCAGCCAAGGGGACAGATTTCCGAACACTGAAGCTTTCTTT CASSQGDRFPNTEAFF
TRBJ2-7 TRBV12-3/TRBV12-4 few . TGTGCCAGCACCAACCGGGCGGAAACCTACGAGCAGTACTTC CASTNRAETYEQYF
TRBJ2-7 TRBV20-1 many . TGCAGTGCTAGAGATAAGCACCAGCAGTACTTC CSARDKHQQYF
TRBJ2-3 TRBV12-5 few TRBD1 TGTGCTAGTGGGCACAGGGGGTCACTCACAGATACGCAGTATTTT CASGHRGSLTDTQYF
TRBJ1-5 TRBV29-1 many . TGCAGCGTCTCAGGGATAAGGAGCAATCAGCCCCAGCATTTT CSVSGIRSNQPQHF
TRBJ2-1 TRBV9 many . TGTGCCAGCAGCGTAGTTCCTGGTGGTGAGCAGTTCTTC CASSVVPGGEQFF
TRBJ2-7 TRBV28 many . TGTGCCAGCAGTTTAGGGTCGGTCGGCCCTAGGGAGCAGTACTTC CASSLGSVGPREQYF
TRBJ2-7 TRBV9 many . TGTGCCAGCAGCGCATCCTACGAGCAGTACTTC CASSASYEQYF
TRBJ2-4 TRBV18 many TRBD2 TGTGCCAGCTCACCCCGACTAGCGGCAGCCAAAAACATTCAGTACTTC CASSPRLAAAKNIQYF
TRBJ2-1 TRBV11-1 many TRBD2 TGTGCCTCATGCGAAGGGCGGGAGTATGAAAATGAGCAGTTCTTC CASCEGREYENEQFF